A selection of T cell receptor beta chains follows, all from one sample in a study of T cell responses to AZD1222 COVID-19 vaccine. The method was immunoSEQ multiplex PCR; TCRdb's version includes in-frame clones alone and lacks a portion of them. The sample includes some 160,000 clones, 85% to 95% seen only once; the top ten take about 0.9%. The sequences come from peripheral blood, collected on day 0 of AZD1222 vaccination. These receptors all stem from an adult in good health. Both conserved end residues are part of each CDR3. The order of the fields is D gene, V gene, J gene, clone size, CDR3 protein, CDR3 DNA. A D gene is named only where the DNA matches it firmly. Not every row has a clone size; where given, it reads once, few, many or a size class.

>TRBD1|TRBV15|TRBJ1-4|-
CATSRGQGLNEKLFF
TGTGCCACCAGCAGGGGACAGGGTCTTAATGAAAAACTGTTTTTT
>TRBD1|TRBV4-3|TRBJ2-1|-
CASSQDFNRGRYNEQFF
TGCGCCAGCAGCCAAGATTTTAACAGGGGGCGATACAATGAGCAGTTCTTC
>-|TRBV27|TRBJ1-5|-
CASSLGGTGPQHF
TGTGCCAGCAGTTTAGGAGGGACCGGGCCCCAGCATTTT
>-|TRBV5-6|TRBJ2-2|-
CASSHSGQNTGELFF
TGTGCCAGCAGCCACTCGGGTCAGAACACCGGGGAGCTGTTTTTT
>-|TRBV6-6|TRBJ1-4|-
CASSLEGEKLFF
TGTGCCAGCAGTTTGGAGGGAGAAAAACTGTTTTTT
>TRBD1|TRBV9|TRBJ1-4|-
CASSANVGTGADEKLFF
TGTGCCAGCAGCGCAAACGTGGGGACAGGGGCAGACGAAAAACTGTTTTTT
>-|TRBV3-1/TRBV3-2|TRBJ1-4|-
CASSQSGPHEKLFF
TGTGCCAGCAGCCAGTCGGGGCCACACGAAAAACTGTTTTTT
>TRBD2|TRBV5-6|TRBJ2-5|few
CASSLRGRGYQETQYF
TGTGCCAGCAGCTTGAGAGGGCGGGGGTACCAAGAGACCCAGTACTTC
>-|TRBV30|TRBJ1-2|-
CAWSVPRRYGYTF
TGTGCCTGGAGTGTACCGAGAAGATATGGCTACACCTTC
>TRBD2|TRBV5-4|TRBJ2-7|-
CASSLARAPAGGDYEQYF
TGTGCCAGCAGCTTGGCGAGGGCCCCCGCGGGGGGGGACTACGAGCAGTACTTC
>-|TRBV6-6|TRBJ2-1|-
CASNPGIILVGEQFF
TGTGCCAGCAATCCAGGGATCATTCTAGTCGGTGAGCAGTTCTTC
>TRBD1|TRBV6-5|TRBJ1-5|once
CASSSRQGRGNQPQHF
TGTGCCAGCAGTTCCAGACAGGGTCGGGGCAATCAGCCCCAGCATTTT
>TRBD1|TRBV7-3|TRBJ2-2|once
CASSLVFVRDREPYVDTGELFF
TGTGCCAGCAGCTTAGTCTTCGTCCGGGACAGGGAACCGTATGTGGACACCGGGGAGCTGTTTTTT
>-|TRBV11-3|TRBJ2-2|-
CASSLDRQATGELFF
TGTGCCAGCAGCTTAGATCGGCAGGCCACCGGGGAGCTGTTTTTT
>TRBD2|TRBV9|TRBJ2-3|-
CASSVRTRDTDTQYF
TGTGCCAGCAGCGTACGGACTAGGGACACAGATACGCAGTATTTT
>-|TRBV9|TRBJ1-1|-
CASSLGLMNTEAFF
TGTGCCAGCAGTCTGGGGCTAATGAACACTGAAGCTTTCTTT
>TRBD2|TRBV2|TRBJ2-3|-
CASSKVRGLAVSTDTQYF
TGTGCCAGCAGTAAGGTCCGGGGACTAGCAGTAAGCACAGATACGCAGTATTTT
>TRBD1|TRBV6-5|TRBJ1-1|once
CASSKRGQATEAFF
TGTGCCAGCAGTAAGAGGGGGCAGGCGACTGAAGCTTTCTTT
>-|TRBV19|TRBJ1-2|-
CASESGQLEVYGYTF
TGTGCCAGTGAGAGTGGACAGTTAGAGGTCTATGGCTACACCTTC
>-|TRBV14|TRBJ1-1|few
CASSHLGTPTEAFF
TGTGCCAGCAGCCATTTGGGAACTCCCACTGAAGCTTTCTTT
>TRBD1|TRBV2|TRBJ2-7|once
CASSRDRWAREQYF
TGTGCCAGCAGCCGGGACAGGTGGGCCCGCGAGCAGTACTTC
>-|TRBV19|TRBJ1-6|-
CASNEQPPSPLHF
TGTGCCAGTAACGAACAGCCACCCTCACCCCTCCACTTT
>-|TRBV4-2|TRBJ2-2|-
CASSQERAPFGELFF
TGTGCCAGCAGCCAAGAAAGAGCACCATTCGGGGAGCTGTTTTTT
>TRBD1|TRBV3-1/TRBV3-2|TRBJ1-1|-
CASSHPTGASTEAFF
TGTGCCAGCAGCCACCCAACAGGGGCGAGCACTGAAGCTTTCTTT
>-|TRBV10-3|TRBJ2-7|-
CAITEGLPPYEQYF
TGTGCCATCACCGAAGGCCTCCCCCCCTACGAGCAGTACTTC
>TRBD1|TRBV10-3|TRBJ1-1|once
CAIRMTGAESFGTEAFF
TGTGCCATCAGGATGACAGGGGCCGAATCCTTCGGGACTGAAGCTTTCTTT
>TRBD2|TRBV6-2/TRBV6-3|TRBJ2-1|-
CASSYGGTSGYNEQFF
TGTGCCAGCAGTTACGGCGGGACTAGCGGGTACAATGAGCAGTTCTTC
>-|TRBV6-2/TRBV6-3|TRBJ1-5|-
CASSYSRGRGEISNQPQHF
TGTGCCAGCAGTTACTCTCGGGGGAGAGGGGAGATTAGCAATCAGCCCCAGCATTTT
>-|TRBV20-1|TRBJ1-1|-
CRGGFTEAFF
TGCAGGGGGGGTTTTACTGAAGCTTTCTTT
>-|TRBV11-3|TRBJ2-1|-
CASSSKTSDRKTEQFF
TGTGCCAGCAGCTCGAAAACCTCGGACAGAAAGACTGAGCAGTTCTTC
>-|TRBV5-8|TRBJ1-3|once
CASSAGTASGSTIYF
TGTGCCAGCAGCGCAGGAACAGCCTCTGGAAGCACCATATATTTT
>-|TRBV21-1|TRBJ2-3|few
CASSKGLIDRGTDTQYF
TGTGCCAGCAGCAAAGGCTTAATAGACAGGGGCACAGATACGCAGTATTTT
>-|TRBV6-2/TRBV6-3|TRBJ2-3|-
CASSYVGLTSDTQYF
TGTGCCAGCAGTTACGTGGGTCTCACATCAGATACGCAGTATTTT
>-|TRBV12-3/TRBV12-4|TRBJ2-7|-
CASSFFGVDEQYF
TGTGCCAGCAGTTTCTTTGGGGTGGACGAGCAGTACTTC
>-|TRBV5-6|TRBJ2-7|-
CASSLHTKNYEQYF
TGTGCCAGCAGCTTGCATACAAAGAACTACGAGCAGTACTTC
>-|TRBV2|TRBJ2-2|few
CASSEGVTPSNSGELFF
TGTGCCAGCAGTGAGGGAGTGACCCCCTCCAATTCCGGGGAGCTGTTTTTT